Below, 32 T cell receptor beta chains from the same sample are listed, as sequenced in a study of cytomegalovirus exposure and HLA in healthy donors (dated by TCRdb to 2016 to 2017). The library was made by the immunoSEQ multiplex PCR assay. A mixture of 60 forward primers for TCR Vbeta segments and 13 reverse primers for TCR Jbeta segments was used in the multiplex PCR. TCRdb limited this immuneACCESS table to in-frame rearrangements with V and J called. A share of clones is missing; checked studies link under half to unresolved V genes, and the rest is unexplained. The sample has over 150,000 clones on record, about four fifths of them singletons. The ten largest clones capture 6% to 7.5% of the sample. The sequencing sample was made of PBMCs. These receptors were taken from a man younger than 45 in good health and CMV-seropositive.

The CDR3 DNA follows: TGCGCCAGCAGCTTGTCTCAAGAGACCCAGTACTTC. Amino acids: CASSLSQETQYF. The V call is TRBV5-1, the J call TRBJ2-5; D uncertain. Germline-derived CDR1 and CDR2 are SGHRS and YFSETQ. Trimming removed 1 base at V and 2 bases at J, with 3 bases between. CDR3 length equals 12 residues.

The chain carries TRBV28 and TRBJ2-1; 13 bases fit TRBD2. V dropped 6 bases and J dropped 4; count of bases not matched to a gene: 3. There are 15 residues in the CDR3. The germline CDR1 and CDR2 sequences are MDHEN and SYDVKM. For the CDR3, the DNA is TGTGCCAGCAGCCAGACTAGCGGGGGGTACAATGAGCAGTTCTTC. It encodes CASSQTSGGYNEQFF. The full variable domain, its missing parts supplied by reference TRBV28 and TRBJ2-1, is DVKVTQSSRYLVKRTGEKVFLECVQDMDHENMFWYRQDPGLGLRLIYFSYDVKMKEKGDIPEGYSVSREKKERFSLILESASTNQTSMYLCASSQTSGGYNEQFFGPGTRLTVL.

This clone was seen only a few times. J is TRBJ2-3 and V is TRBV11-2, with 13 bases matching TRBD2. Germline loops: CDR1 SGHAT, CDR2 FQNNGV. The CDR3 is 16 residues long. Germline trimming cut 5 bases from V and 3 bases from J; bases unmatched to any gene: 5. The CDR3, as DNA: TGTGCCAGCAGCCGACTAGCGGGAGGAAGTACAGATACGCAGTATTTT. Its translation: CASSRLAGGSTDTQYF.

The V gene is TRBV16, the J gene TRBJ1-5; TRBD1 might be the D (6 bases). V gave up 1 base and J gave up 4 bases, with 14 bases separating them. CDR1 is KGHSY and CDR2 is FQNENV in the germline V gene. This CDR3 comprises 16 residues. The CDR3 loop reads CASSQYRAGTNQPQHF. The CDR3 region has the DNA TGTGCCAGCAGCCAATACCGGGCAGGGACAAATCAGCCCCAGCATTTT.

The chain combines TRBV11-3 with TRBJ2-7, with TRBD1 identical over 7 bases. V lost 5 bases, J lost 2 bases, and 9 bases stayed unmatched. The CDR3 is 15 amino acids. Germline loops: CDR1 SGHNT, CDR2 YENEEA. The CDR3 reads CASSPRQGTTYEQYF. CDR3 coding DNA: TGTGCCAGCAGCCCAAGACAGGGAACGACCTACGAGCAGTACTTC.

The chain links TRBV19 to TRBJ1-2, with 7 bases fitting TRBD1. Germline CDR1 is LNHDA and CDR2 is SQIVND (reference sequence). The CDR3 sequence is 13 residues long. V gave up 3 bases and J gave up 2 bases; unmatched junction bases: 0. This chain's CDR3 is CASSMGQNYGYTF. Written as DNA, the CDR3 is TGTGCCAGTAGTATGGGACAGAACTATGGCTACACCTTC.

V and J are TRBV27 and TRBJ2-2; no firm D call. V was shortened by 6 bases and J by 1 base, with 6 bases between the two germline ends. There are 13 residues in the CDR3. Germline V gene sequence: CDR1 MNHEY, CDR2 SMNVEV (reference sequence). This CDR3 reads CASSRMNTGELFF. The CDR3 nucleotides are TGTGCCAGCAGCCGTATGAACACCGGGGAGCTGTTTTTT.

This clone has more than one count but fewer than ten. The chain couples TRBV29-1 to TRBJ2-3; tentatively, D is TRBD1 (5 bases). Deletions cut 0 bases from V and 1 base from J, with 11 bases between. Germline CDR1 reads SQVTM; CDR2 reads ANQGSEA. The CDR3 totals 15 residues. The CDR3 DNA follows: TGCAGCGTTGAAGATGTCAGGGTGGGCACAGATACGCAGTATTTT. Protein: CSVEDVRVGTDTQYF.

The chain employs TRBV19 and TRBJ2-1; D is undetermined. V was cut by 3 bases and J by 1 base, with 10 bases left in between. Germline-derived CDR1 and CDR2 are LNHDA and SQIVND (reference sequence). The CDR3 runs 15 residues. CDR3 coding DNA: TGTGCCAGTAGTATCTTACCCGGGTCCTACAATGAGCAGTTCTTC. It encodes CASSILPGSYNEQFF.

The chain recombines TRBV25-1 with TRBJ1-5; TRBD1 matches 8 bases. Per germline, CDR1 MGHDK and CDR2 SYGVNS. This CDR3 region has 14 residues. Losses at the gene ends were 7 bases for V and 5 bases for J; bases not matched to a gene: 7. CDR3: CASTPRGLDQPQHF. The DNA for the CDR3 is TGTGCCAGCACCCCCAGGGGGCTTGATCAGCCCCAGCATTTT.

This rearrangement joins TRBV10-3 to TRBJ1-4, with D tentatively TRBD1 (6 bases). The germline CDR1 and CDR2 sequences are ENHRY and SYGVKD. V lost 2 bases, J lost 3 bases, and 10 bases lay in between. The CDR3 is made up of 15 amino acids. The chain's CDR3 is CAISEAQGANEKLFF. The CDR3 region has the DNA TGTGCCATCAGTGAGGCACAGGGAGCTAATGAAAAACTGTTTTTT.

The chain links TRBV5-1 to TRBJ1-6; 7 nucleotides agree with TRBD1. After removal of 5 bases from V and 8 bases from J, the junction contained 10 bases not matched to a gene. The CDR3 covers 15 residues. Germline V CDR1 and CDR2: SGHRS, YFSETQ. CDR3 residues: CASRNDRVWDSPLHF. CDR3 bases: TGCGCCAGCAGGAACGACAGGGTTTGGGATTCACCCCTCCACTTT. The entire variable domain, with the rest obtained from reference TRBV5-1 and TRBJ1-6, is as follows: KAGVTQTPRYLIKTRGQQVTLSCSPISGHRSVSWYQQTPGQGLQFLFEYFSETQRNKGNFPGRFSGRQFSNSRSEMNVSTLELGDSALYLCASRNDRVWDSPLHFGNGTRLTVT.

J is TRBJ2-7 and V is TRBV28; TRBD2 is a possible D gene (6 bases). V was shortened by 6 bases and J by 4 bases, with 16 bases between the two germline ends. Germline CDR1 and CDR2: MDHEN and SYDVKM. The CDR3 loop spans 14 amino acids. This CDR3 is CASRRRARGYEQYF. CDR3 sequence (DNA): TGTGCCAGCAGACGAAGGGCCCGGGGGTACGAGCAGTACTTC.

This chain connects TRBV19 to TRBJ2-7, with D possibly matching TRBD1 (7 bases). The CDR3 consists of 18 residues. Per germline, CDR1 LNHDA and CDR2 SQIVND (reference sequence). V was trimmed by 10 bases and J by 6 bases, leaving 34 bases between them. The CDR3 is CATRSTGAGQSFFGEQYF. DNA of the CDR3: TGTGCCACCAGATCCACGGGGGCGGGACAGTCTTTTTTTGGCGAGCAGTACTTC.

The chain carries TRBV28 and TRBJ1-5; TRBD1 matches at 7 bases. The germline V gene has CDR1 MDHEN and CDR2 SYDVKM. The V and J ends lost 5 bases and 0 bases, in that order; junction bases with no gene match: 7. The CDR3 totals 16 residues. Here the CDR3 DNA reads TGTGCCAGCAGTGCCCGGACAGGTTATAGCAATCAGCCCCAGCATTTT. It encodes CASSARTGYSNQPQHF. The variable domain in full, completed from reference TRBV28 and TRBJ1-5, reads DVKVTQSSRYLVKRTGEKVFLECVQDMDHENMFWYRQDPGLGLRLIYFSYDVKMKEKGDIPEGYSVSREKKERFSLILESASTNQTSMYLCASSARTGYSNQPQHFGDGTRLSIL.

This chain links TRBV19 with TRBJ1-1; the D is unclear. Between the trimmed V and J ends, which lost 2 bases and 1 base, there was a span of 14 bases. The CDR3 contains 16 residues. CDR1 is LNHDA and CDR2 is SQIVND in the germline V gene (reference sequence). CDR3 loop: CASSIRNVAGNTEAFF. The CDR3 DNA follows: TGTGCCAGTAGTATACGGAATGTTGCGGGGAACACTGAAGCTTTCTTT. The full variable domain, with the rest looked up from reference TRBV19 and TRBJ1-1, is DGGITQSPKYLFRKEGQNVTLSCEQNLNHDAMYWYRQDPGQGLRLIYYSQIVNDFQKGDIAEGYSVSREKKESFPLTVTSAQKNPTAFYLCASSIRNVAGNTEAFFGQGTRLTVV.

The chain couples TRBV28 to TRBJ1-3; D gene uncertain. The CDR3 has 15 amino acids. The V end lost 7 bases, the J end lost 0 bases, and 13 bases lay between the germline ends. Germline V gene sequence: CDR1 MDHEN, CDR2 SYDVKM. CDR3 sequence: CASTWSLSSGNTIYF. CDR3 in DNA: TGTGCCAGCACTTGGAGCCTTAGCTCTGGAAACACCATATATTTT. The variable domain in full, with the rest retrieved from reference TRBV28 and TRBJ1-3, is DVKVTQSSRYLVKRTGEKVFLECVQDMDHENMFWYRQDPGLGLRLIYFSYDVKMKEKGDIPEGYSVSREKKERFSLILESASTNQTSMYLCASTWSLSSGNTIYFGEGSWLTVV.

In its sample, this clone was seen a few times. The chain recombines TRBV6-1 with TRBJ1-4; D remains ambiguous. The CDR3 contains 17 residues. The V gene lost 0 bases and the J gene lost 5 bases, with 16 bases spanning the gap. Germline-derived CDR1 and CDR2 are MNHNS and SASEGT. The CDR3 coding sequence is TGTGCCAGCAGTGAAGCTATCTTGGAGACGAAAAATGAAAAACTGTTTTTT. Amino acids: CASSEAILETKNEKLFF.

DNA for the CDR3: TGTGCCACCAGCAGAGACAGGGTTTCTCGCAATCAGCCCCAGCATTTT. Protein sequence: CATSRDRVSRNQPQHF. The chain is built from TRBV15 and TRBJ1-5, with D tentatively TRBD1 (5 bases). CDR1 and CDR2 from the germline V gene are LNHNV and YYDKDF (reference sequence). Trimming left V 0 bases short and J 2 bases short, with 11 bases between. CDR3 size: 16 residues.

V usage is TRBV29-1 and J usage is TRBJ1-2; D gene unclear. CDR1 is SQVTM, CDR2 ANQGSEA, per germline. Trimming pared 8 bases from V and 8 bases from J, leaving 18 bases between. The CDR3 loop spans 12 amino acids. CDR3 sequence: CSSFGEGEGYTF. The CDR3 DNA reads TGCAGCTCCTTTGGCGAGGGAGAGGGCTACACCTTC.

The sample holds one count of this clone. This sequence joins TRBV6-5 and TRBJ1-2, with TRBD1 identical over 10 bases. CDR3 length equals 15 residues. Trimming cost V 6 bases and J 3 bases; bases outside gene matches: 7. CDR1 and CDR2 (germline): MNHEY, SVGAGI. The CDR3: CASRKDRGFDYGYTF. The CDR3 coding sequence is TGTGCCAGCAGGAAGGACAGGGGGTTTGACTATGGCTACACCTTC.

This chain joins TRBV23-1 and TRBJ2-7; 7 bases are shared with TRBD2. TRBV23-1 counts as an open reading frame of uncertain function. J was trimmed by 4 bases and V by 4 bases; bases with no gene match: 13. The length of the CDR3 is 16 residues. In nucleotides, the CDR3 is TGCGCCAGCAGTCCCCCGGTGGGGGAGGGCCAATACGAGCAGTACTTC. It codes for CASSPPVGEGQYEQYF.

This clone has only a few counts. The chain uses TRBV6-5 and TRBJ2-3, with TRBD1 matching 7 bases. Germline CDR1 MNHEY, CDR2 SVGAGI. The CDR3 covers 15 residues. Germline trimming cut 0 bases from V and 4 bases from J; bases unmatched to any gene: 4. CDR3: CASSYSTGNPDTQYF. CDR3 DNA sequence: TGTGCCAGCAGTTACTCGACAGGGAATCCAGATACGCAGTATTTT.

This clone came up a few times. The V gene is TRBV11-3, the J gene TRBJ1-1; D may be TRBD1 (5 bases). The V gene's germline CDR1 is SGHNT and CDR2 YENEEA. V shed 2 bases and J shed 3 bases, with 19 bases lying between them. There are 17 residues in the CDR3. CDR3: CASSLWARGDYDTEAFF. The CDR3 DNA reads TGTGCCAGCAGCTTATGGGCTCGGGGGGATTACGACACTGAAGCTTTCTTT.

This rearrangement joins TRBV9 to TRBJ2-5; tentative D call: TRBD1 (5 bases). The CDR3 spans 12 residues. Germline V gene sequence: CDR1 SGDLS, CDR2 YYNGEE. V dropped 5 bases and J dropped 4 bases, with 9 bases sitting between them. The CDR3 DNA sequence: TGTGCCAGCAGAGGGGTCGGAGAGACCCAGTACTTC. Amino acids: CASRGVGETQYF.

The chain has TRBV7-8 and TRBJ2-7; 13 bases align to TRBD2. The V gene end was trimmed by 5 bases and the J gene end by 4 bases; junction bases not matched to a gene: 8. The length of the CDR3 is 16 residues. In germline, CDR1 is SGHVS, CDR2 FQNEAQ. The CDR3 sequence is CASSPGLAGEGYEQYF. CDR3 DNA: TGTGCCAGCAGCCCCGGACTAGCGGGAGAAGGATACGAGCAGTACTTC. Looking up the rest from reference TRBV7-8 and TRBJ2-7 gives the full variable domain: GAGVSQSPRYKVAKRGQDVALRCDPISGHVSLFWYQQALGQGPEFLTYFQNEAQLDKSGLPSDRFFAERPEGSVSTLKIQRTQQEDSAVYLCASSPGLAGEGYEQYFGPGTRLTVT.

This clone was detected once. This sequence joins TRBV4-3 and TRBJ2-2; D gene ambiguous. Per germline, CDR1 LGHNA and CDR2 YSLEER. The ends were cut back, 0 bases at V and 6 bases at J, with 8 bases in the middle. The CDR3 runs to 14 residues. Written as DNA, the CDR3 is TGCGCCAGCAGCCAAGATCCTAGTTCCGGGGAGCTGTTTTTT. Protein sequence: CASSQDPSSGELFF.

The V gene is TRBV6-5, the J gene TRBJ2-2; D is uncertain. V was cut by 5 bases and J by 4 bases, with 11 bases left in between. This CDR3 contains 14 residues. Germline CDR1 and CDR2: MNHEY and SVGAGI. The chain's CDR3 is CASSRSALTGELFF. DNA of the CDR3: TGTGCCAGCAGTCGCAGCGCTCTCACCGGGGAGCTGTTTTTT.

V and J are TRBV28 and TRBJ2-5; TRBD2 matches 11 bases. The CDR3 is 16 amino acids. Trimming removed 6 bases from V and 5 bases from J; junction bases left unmatched: 11. Looked up from germline, CDR1 is MDHEN and CDR2 is SYDVKM. The CDR3 DNA is TGTGCCAGCAGAACTTTTGTAGCGGGAGGGTGGGAGACCCAGTACTTC. It encodes CASRTFVAGGWETQYF.

This clone was observed a few times. This chain connects TRBV25-1 to TRBJ2-1; 9 nucleotides align to TRBD1. CDR3 length: 16 residues. Germline CDR1 MGHDK, CDR2 SYGVNS. The junction had 11 bases not matched to a gene; V was cut back by 4 bases and J by 7 bases. The CDR3 region is CASSGTPGQGENEQFF. CDR3 DNA: TGTGCCAGCAGTGGTACACCGGGACAGGGTGAAAATGAGCAGTTCTTC.

V and J are TRBV5-6 and TRBJ1-3; D possibly corresponds to TRBD1 (5 bases). The CDR3 has 16 amino acids. The germline gives CDR1 SGHDT, CDR2 YYEEEE. V was trimmed by 4 bases and J by 6 bases, leaving 20 bases between them. CDR3 amino acids: CASSEFYKQGENTIYF. The CDR3 coding sequence is TGTGCCAGCAGCGAGTTCTACAAGCAAGGGGAAAACACCATATATTTT.

This chain links TRBV11-2 with TRBJ2-6, with 9 bases fitting TRBD1. The junction had 1 base not matched to a gene; V was cut back by 5 bases and J by 2 bases. CDR1 and CDR2 from the germline V gene are SGHAT and FQNNGV. CDR3 size: 15 residues. The CDR3 DNA follows: TGTGCCAGCAGCCGGGACAGGGCTGGGGCCAACGTCCTGACTTTC. Encoded protein: CASSRDRAGANVLTF.